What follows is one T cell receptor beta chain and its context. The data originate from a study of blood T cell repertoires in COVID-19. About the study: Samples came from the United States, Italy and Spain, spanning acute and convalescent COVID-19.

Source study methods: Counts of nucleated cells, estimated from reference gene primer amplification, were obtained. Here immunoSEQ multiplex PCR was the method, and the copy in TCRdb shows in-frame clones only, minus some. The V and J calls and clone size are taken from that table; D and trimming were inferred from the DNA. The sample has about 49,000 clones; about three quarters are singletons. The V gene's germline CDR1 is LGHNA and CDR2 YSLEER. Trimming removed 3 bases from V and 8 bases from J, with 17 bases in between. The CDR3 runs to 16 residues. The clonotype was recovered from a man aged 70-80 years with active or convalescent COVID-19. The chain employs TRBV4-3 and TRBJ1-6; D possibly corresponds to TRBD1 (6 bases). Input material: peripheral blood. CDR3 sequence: CASSQLPGHDYSPLHF. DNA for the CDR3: TGCGCCAGCAGCCAGTTACCGGGACACGATTATTCACCCCTCCACTTT.